Shown below are 12 T cell receptor beta chains from a single sample sequenced in a study of cytomegalovirus exposure and HLA in healthy donors. The PCR made use of 60 Vbeta and 13 Jbeta primers. The table came from immunoSEQ multiplex PCR; TCRdb's copy has only in-frame clones and leaves some out. The profile shows just under 95,000 clones, roughly 86% of them singletons. Source material: PBMCs. The receptors shown here come from a human donor in good health.

The rearrangement links TRBV6-6 to TRBJ2-1; 9 nucleotides agree with TRBD2. The CDR3 runs 14 residues. CDR1 and CDR2 (germline): MNHNY, SVGAGI (reference sequence). V shed 10 bases, J shed 7 bases, and the junction held 11 bases outside the gene matches. The CDR3 region has the DNA TGTGCCACCTACGCTAGCGGGAAAGGAAATGAGCAGTTCTTC. Its protein is CATYASGKGNEQFF.

The chain employs TRBV15 and TRBJ2-1; 12 bases fit TRBD2. V shed 5 bases and J 2 bases; nucleotides not matched to a gene: 1. The length of the CDR3 is 15 residues. CDR1 and CDR2 from the germline V gene are LNHNV and YYDKDF (reference sequence). The CDR3: CATSRTSGAYNEQFF. CDR3 in DNA: TGTGCCACCAGCCGGACTAGCGGGGCCTACAATGAGCAGTTCTTC.

V usage is TRBV29-1 and J usage is TRBJ1-1; possibly TRBD1 for D (5 bases). Germline V gene sequence: CDR1 SQVTM, CDR2 ANQGSEA. V was cut by 3 bases and J by 6 bases, with 17 bases left in between. This CDR3 has 14 residues. The CDR3 nucleotides are TGCAGCGTTGAGATAACAGGCGGGATTGCTGAAGCTTTCTTT. This translates into CSVEITGGIAEAFF.

The chain employs TRBV5-1 and TRBJ2-1; 14 bases agree with TRBD2. The germline V gene encodes CDR1 SGHRS and CDR2 YFSETQ. CDR3 length: 17 residues. J lost 9 bases, V lost 4 bases, and 12 bases had no gene match. CDR3 amino acids: CASSLQPTSGGAGEQFF. Here the CDR3 DNA reads TGCGCCAGCAGCCTCCAGCCGACTAGCGGGGGGGCGGGTGAGCAGTTCTTC.

The V and J genes are TRBV27 and TRBJ1-2; 8 nucleotides agree with TRBD1. CDR3 size: 13 residues. The junction had 5 bases not matched to a gene; V was cut back by 9 bases and J by 2 bases. CDR1 is MNHEY, CDR2 SMNVEV, per germline (reference sequence). The CDR3 DNA sequence: TGTGCCAGTGGTAGACAGGGGAACTATGGCTACACCTTC. Its protein is CASGRQGNYGYTF.

The V gene is TRBV5-1, the J gene TRBJ2-6, with a weak D call TRBD1 (5 bases). Per the germline V gene, CDR1 is SGHRS and CDR2 is YFSETQ. The CDR3 totals 17 residues. V was clipped by 4 bases and J by 0 bases, with 14 bases between them. For the CDR3, the DNA is TGCGCCAGCAGCCCAACAGGAACCCTCTCTGGGGCCAACGTCCTGACTTTC. Translating gives CASSPTGTLSGANVLTF.

The chain recombines TRBV7-3 with TRBJ2-7; TRBD2 agrees at 7 bases. V was pared by 0 bases and J by 3 bases, with 5 bases of the junction left unmatched. The germline V gene encodes CDR1 SGHTA and CDR2 FQGTGA. The CDR3 loop spans 15 amino acids. Written as DNA, the CDR3 is TGTGCCAGCAGCTTAACGGGGGGGATGGACTACGAGCAGTACTTC. This translates into CASSLTGGMDYEQYF.

Only a few counts were recorded for this clone. The rearrangement joins TRBV30 to TRBJ2-5, with D possibly TRBD1 on 6 matching bases. V gave up 1 base and J gave up 5 bases, with 14 bases separating them. CDR3 length: 14 residues. The germline V gene encodes CDR1 GTSNPN and CDR2 SVGIG (reference sequence). In DNA form, the CDR3 reads TGTGCCTGGAGTGCCGCAGGGGTCCGGGAGACCCAGTACTTC. It yields the protein CAWSAAGVRETQYF. Complete variable domain (other parts from reference TRBV30 and TRBJ2-5): SQTIHQWPATLVQPVGSPLSLECTVEGTSNPNLYWYRQAAGRGLQLLFYSVGIGQISSEVPQNLSASRPQDRQFILSSKKLLLSDSGFYLCAWSAAGVRETQYFGPGTRLLVL.

A remark on this clone: The same CDR3 can be traced to other DNA sequences in this sample. The chain combines TRBV9 with TRBJ2-1; D call uncertain. V lost 3 bases and J 5 bases, leaving 3 bases between the germline ends. The CDR3 runs to 11 residues. CDR1 is SGDLS and CDR2 is YYNGEE in the germline V gene. The CDR3 region has the DNA TGTGCCAGCAGCGCCGACAATGAGCAGTTCTTC. Translating gives CASSADNEQFF.

The CDR3 sequence is CASSSSGGAYEQYF. DNA for the CDR3: TGCGCCAGCAGCTCCTCAGGGGGCGCCTACGAGCAGTACTTC. The J gene is TRBJ2-7, the V gene TRBV5-1; the match to TRBD1 covers 8 bases. There are 14 residues in the CDR3. Germline CDR1 is SGHRS and CDR2 is YFSETQ. V trimming: 3 bases; J trimming: 2 bases; junction bases outside the gene matches: 4.

The genes are TRBV27 and TRBJ2-1; D is uncertain. Trimming removed 4 bases at V and 4 bases at J, with 14 bases between. Germline-derived CDR1 and CDR2 are MNHEY and SMNVEV (reference sequence). This CDR3 is built from 15 residues. The CDR3 DNA reads TGTGCCAGCAGTTCACTAACGGGTCCTTACAATGAGCAGTTCTTC. Residues: CASSSLTGPYNEQFF.

The chain has TRBV9 and TRBJ2-7; D is unresolved. Germline V gives CDR1 SGDLS, CDR2 YYNGEE. The CDR3 has 13 amino acids. V lost 0 bases and J 6 bases, leaving 10 bases between the germline ends. The CDR3 reads CASSVASATEQYF. CDR3 nucleotides: TGTGCCAGCAGCGTAGCCTCAGCGACCGAGCAGTACTTC.